These 3 T cell receptor beta chains were sequenced from one sample in a study of regulatory T cells in long-lasting Graves disease. Time point noted: persistent/refractory GD, antithyroid drugs over 5 years with positive TRAb. Preparation of the TCR library used RNA extracted from PBMCs. CDR3-region Arm-PCR and iRepertoire HTBI primers produced the TCR beta libraries. Via MiXCR, TCRdb re-called the multiplex PCR reads, giving one row per CDR3 protein. The repertoire holds 400,000 to 450,000 distinct CDR3 sequences, roughly a quarter seen once, with 26% in the top ten. The input for sequencing was peripheral blood mononuclear cells (PBMCs), taken when the disease was refractory, from a patient treated with antithyroid drugs. The receptors originated from a female donor with Graves disease.

This clonotype was observed a few times. This chain's CDR3 is CASRDALSGNTIYF. CDR3 sequence (DNA): TGTGCCAGCAGGGACGCTCTTTCTGGAAACACCATATATTTT. The rearrangement links TRBV6-1 to TRBJ1-3, with no clear D. The CDR3 consists of 14 residues. V was pared by 6 bases and J by 1 base, with 10 bases between. From germline, CDR1 is MNHNS and CDR2 SASEGT.

To note about this clonotype: This sequence may be a read error, since a much larger clone differs from it by one base. The chain recombines TRBV14 with TRBJ1-6; unclear D gene. Between the trimmed V and J ends, which lost 4 bases and 8 bases, there was a span of 9 bases. Germline loops: CDR1 SGHDN, CDR2 FVKESK. This CDR3 contains 13 residues. CDR3 sequence (DNA): TGTGCCAGCAGCCGAAAAACCGATTCACCCCTCCACTTT. It is translated as CASSRKTDSPLHF.

In regard to this clonotype: Since the CDR3 does not end with the conserved phenylalanine or tryptophan, this likely comes from a read error. The chain combines TRBV5-5 with TRBJ1-6; 9 bases match TRBD1. Germline CDR1 reads SGHKS; CDR2 reads YYEKEE (reference sequence). This CDR3 comprises 15 residues. Trimming at V came to 2 bases and at J to 7 bases, leaving 4 bases not matched to a gene. The CDR3 DNA reads TGTGCCAGCAGCTTTGGAGGGACAGGGAATTCACCCCTCCACCTT. Encoded protein: CASSFGGTGNSPLHL.